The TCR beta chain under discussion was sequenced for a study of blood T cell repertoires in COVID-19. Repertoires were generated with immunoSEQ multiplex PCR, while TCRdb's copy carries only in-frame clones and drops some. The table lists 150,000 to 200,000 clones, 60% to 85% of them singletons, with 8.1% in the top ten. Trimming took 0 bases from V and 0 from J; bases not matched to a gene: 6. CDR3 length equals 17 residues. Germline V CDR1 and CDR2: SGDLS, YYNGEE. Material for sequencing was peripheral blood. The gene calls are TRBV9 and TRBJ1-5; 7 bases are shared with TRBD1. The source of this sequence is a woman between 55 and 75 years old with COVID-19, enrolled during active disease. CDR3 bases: TGTGCCAGCAGCGTAGCCGACAGGGATTATAGCAATCAGCCCCAGCATTTT. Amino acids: CASSVADRDYSNQPQHF.